The source of this T cell receptor (beta chain) is a study of vaccination and CD4 T cells after COVID-19. Whole-study context: Nasal swab PCR detected SARS-CoV-2 in convalescent patients, who comprised about nine mild cases and one severe case. In culture, cells were exposed to overlapping spike peptides from SARS-CoV-2, HCoV-NL63, HCoV-OC43 and HCoV-229E.

On this clonotype itself: Its specificity is not known.

Treatment given: 10-day PBMC culture with coronavirus spike peptide pools or control peptides (ViraFEST assay). ViraFEST used peptide pools to expand antigen-specific T cells, then sequenced TCRs. Positive PCR tests came between March and December 2020, ahead of the US Alpha, Beta and Delta variants. An Oncomine TCR Beta short-read assay was used to sequence the DNA from cultured CD4+ T cells. A single record per CDR3 protein comes from TCRdb applying MiXCR to the PCR reads. The sample holds under 20,000 distinct CDR3 sequences, 38% seen once. Trimming took 3 bases from V and 1 from J, leaving 7 bases between them. This CDR3 has 13 amino acids. CDR1 and CDR2 from the germline V gene are ENHRY and SYGVKD.

The sequenced material came from cultured CD4+ T cells from blood. This chain connects TRBV10-3 to TRBJ2-7; unclear D gene. The TCR originated in a human donor with COVID-19. The CDR3 sequence is CAISDWSSYEQYF. The CDR3, as DNA: TGTGCCATCAGTGATTGGAGTTCCTACGAGCAGTACTTC.